Listed here are 9 T cell receptor beta chains from one sample, sequenced in a study of blood T cell repertoires in COVID-19. The assay was immunoSEQ multiplex PCR, and TCRdb's table has in-frame clones only and misses some. The repertoire holds roughly 95,000 clones, with about 81% as singletons. Sequenced: peripheral blood. These TCRs come from an elderly man with acute or convalescent COVID-19.

This clone was observed once. The chain combines TRBV28 with TRBJ1-5; D not certain. CDR3 length equals 14 residues. Germline CDR1 MDHEN, CDR2 SYDVKM. V was trimmed by 6 bases and J by 0 bases, leaving 9 bases between them. In DNA, the CDR3 is TGTGCCAGCAGCGGGGAGGGTAGCAATCAGCCCCAGCATTTT. Amino acid sequence: CASSGEGSNQPQHF.

V is TRBV10-3 and J is TRBJ2-3; D perhaps matches TRBD2 (5 bases). The CDR3 totals 17 residues. Germline loops: CDR1 ENHRY, CDR2 SYGVKD. V lost 9 bases, J lost 0 bases, and 22 bases lay in between. The CDR3 loop is CAIENPVGAGSTDTQYF. The CDR3 DNA follows: TGTGCCATAGAAAACCCGGTGGGAGCCGGTAGCACAGATACGCAGTATTTT.

The table lists this clone with a few counts. The gene calls are TRBV9 and TRBJ2-7, with TRBD1 matching 7 bases. Germline CDR1 and CDR2: SGDLS and YYNGEE. The CDR3 sequence is 17 residues long. V lost 0 bases to trimming and J lost 5 bases; unmatched junction nucleotides: 14. The CDR3 spells CASSVGLPGQLPNEQYF. In DNA, the CDR3 is TGTGCCAGCAGCGTAGGTCTTCCGGGACAGCTTCCTAACGAGCAGTACTTC.

This chain joins TRBV7-2 and TRBJ1-5; possibly TRBD1 for D (5 bases). This CDR3 is built from 17 residues. V was cut by 4 bases and J by 4 bases, with 20 bases left in between. Germline V gene data show CDR1 as SGHTA and CDR2 as FQGNSA. The CDR3 DNA sequence: TGTGCCAGCAGCTCTGAGGCGTCAGCAGGGTGGAATCAGCCCCAGCATTTT. It is translated as CASSSEASAGWNQPQHF.

The chain couples TRBV7-2 to TRBJ1-6; tentatively, D is TRBD1 (6 bases). The CDR3 totals 15 residues. The germline gives CDR1 SGHTA, CDR2 FQGNSA. V was pared by 8 bases and J by 8 bases, with 19 bases between. The CDR3 sequence: CASLPGPGVHSPLHF. The CDR3 DNA reads as TGTGCCAGCCTACCTGGGCCAGGGGTTCATTCACCCCTCCACTTT.

V gene TRBV18 combines with J gene TRBJ1-5; D perhaps matches TRBD1 (5 bases). The CDR3 sequence is 13 residues long. V dropped 3 bases and J dropped 4 bases, with 7 bases sitting between them. Germline assignment: CDR1 KGHSH and CDR2 LQKENI. The CDR3, as DNA: TGTGCCAGCTCACCCGACAGAAATCAGCCCCAGCATTTT. Residues: CASSPDRNQPQHF.

The V gene is TRBV12-1, the J gene TRBJ2-7; TRBD2 was called by the table and not checked on the DNA. TRBV12-1 is a pseudogene segment. This CDR3 has 12 amino acids. The CDR3 DNA sequence: TGTGCCAGCAGCCCCTTCTCCTACGAGCAGTACTTC. It translates to CASSPFSYEQYF.

This chain joins TRBV19 and TRBJ1-4; 7 positions agree with TRBD1. Germline CDR1 is LNHDA and CDR2 is SQIVND (reference sequence). The length of the CDR3 is 18 residues. V dropped 3 bases and J dropped 4; count of bases not matched to a gene: 14. CDR3 DNA sequence: TGTGCCAGTAGTATTCACCGAACCTCCGGGACAGATAATGAAAAACTGTTTTTT. Protein product: CASSIHRTSGTDNEKLFF.

The rearrangement joins TRBV27 to TRBJ2-7, with a possible D match to TRBD2 (5 bases). CDR3 length: 14 amino acids. V was pared by 5 bases and J by 2 bases, with 13 bases between. CDR1 and CDR2 (germline): MNHEY, SMNVEV (reference sequence). The CDR3 loop reads CASSLLGTTYEQYF. DNA of the CDR3: TGTGCCAGCAGTCTACTAGGAACCACCTACGAGCAGTACTTC.